What follows are 32 T cell receptor beta chains derived from one specimen sequenced in a study of cytomegalovirus exposure and HLA in healthy donors. It was with 60 Vbeta and 13 Jbeta primers that the PCR ran. Using immunoSEQ multiplex PCR, the repertoire was profiled, and TCRdb retains in-frame clones only, with some absent. The sample yields about 220,000 clones, around 80% seen once. The material sequenced was PBMCs. These receptor sequences come from a boy younger than 10 in good health and CMV-seronegative.

The chain uses TRBV19 and TRBJ2-7, with D perhaps matching TRBD2 (5 bases). Trimming removed 3 bases from V and 5 bases from J, with 14 bases in between. The CDR3 spans 14 residues. Germline values: CDR1 LNHDA, CDR2 SQIVND (reference sequence). This chain's CDR3 is CASSMDADGDEQYF. The CDR3 bases are TGTGCCAGTAGTATGGACGCCGACGGGGACGAGCAGTACTTC. Complete variable domain (other parts from reference TRBV19 and TRBJ2-7): DGGITQSPKYLFRKEGQNVTLSCEQNLNHDAMYWYRQDPGQGLRLIYYSQIVNDFQKGDIAEGYSVSREKKESFPLTVTSAQKNPTAFYLCASSMDADGDEQYFGPGTRLTVT.

This clone has more than one count but fewer than ten. The rearrangement links TRBV6-1 to TRBJ2-2; D perhaps matches TRBD1 (5 bases). The CDR3 has 15 amino acids. V gave up 2 bases and J gave up 1 base, with 8 bases separating them. Looked up from germline, CDR1 is MNHNS and CDR2 is SASEGT. CDR3 region: CASSENRLNTGELFF. The CDR3 coding sequence is TGTGCCAGCAGTGAAAACAGGTTGAACACCGGGGAGCTGTTTTTT.

The chain employs TRBV5-4 and TRBJ1-1; the D is unclear. V shed 0 bases and J shed 4 bases, with 7 bases lying between them. CDR1 is SGHNT, CDR2 YYREEE, per germline (reference sequence). The CDR3 runs 13 residues. The chain's CDR3 is CASSLVSGTEAFF. DNA for the CDR3: TGTGCCAGCAGCTTGGTGAGCGGCACTGAAGCTTTCTTT.

This chain joins TRBV5-1 and TRBJ1-1; 8 bases map to TRBD1. In germline, CDR1 is SGHRS, CDR2 YFSETQ. Trimming removed 4 bases from V and 5 bases from J; junction bases left unmatched: 10. The CDR3 sequence is 15 residues long. CDR3 amino acids: CASSPSQGAVTEAFF. CDR3 bases: TGCGCCAGCAGCCCGTCCCAGGGGGCGGTGACTGAAGCTTTCTTT.

This chain connects TRBV27 to TRBJ2-1, with TRBD2 matching over 10 bases. The CDR3 is 14 amino acids. The germline CDR1 and CDR2 sequences are MNHEY and SMNVEV (reference sequence). V lost 5 bases to trimming and J lost 8 bases; unmatched junction nucleotides: 6. The CDR3 DNA reads as TGTGCCAGCAGTGATGGACTAGCGGTCCATGAGCAGTTCTTC. It yields the protein CASSDGLAVHEQFF.

V usage is TRBV19 and J usage is TRBJ1-2, with 10 nucleotides matching TRBD1. The CDR3 length is 15 residues. Germline V gives CDR1 LNHDA, CDR2 SQIVND (reference sequence). Germline trimming cut 5 bases from V and 0 bases from J; bases unmatched to any gene: 3. The DNA of the CDR3 is TGTGCCAGTAGTCCGGGGACAGGGGCTAACTATGGCTACACCTTC. Its protein is CASSPGTGANYGYTF.

The chain links TRBV2 to TRBJ1-2, with TRBD1 identical over 7 bases. This CDR3 has 11 amino acids. V trimming: 10 bases; J trimming: 12 bases; junction bases outside the gene matches: 11. The germline V gene has CDR1 SNHLY and CDR2 FYNNEI. CDR3 DNA sequence: TGTGCCATCCTTAAGGACAGGTTGGACACCTTC. Its protein is CAILKDRLDTF.

The V gene is TRBV6-1, the J gene TRBJ2-5, with 9 bases lining up with TRBD1. In germline, CDR1 is MNHNS, CDR2 SASEGT. CDR3 length: 14 amino acids. V was pared by 6 bases and J by 4 bases, with 6 bases of the junction left unmatched. The CDR3 coding sequence is TGTGCCAGCAGAGATACAGGGGGCGCAGAGACCCAGTACTTC. Its translation: CASRDTGGAETQYF.

V and J are TRBV27 and TRBJ2-3, with TRBD2 identical over 9 bases. This CDR3 comprises 14 residues. CDR1 is MNHEY, CDR2 SMNVEV, per germline (reference sequence). V dropped 8 bases and J dropped 4; count of bases not matched to a gene: 7. This chain's CDR3 is CASGISGSPDTQYF. In DNA, the CDR3 is TGTGCCAGCGGCATTAGCGGGAGTCCAGATACGCAGTATTTT.

The rearrangement uses TRBV2 and TRBJ1-5; D is perhaps TRBD1 (5 bases). Trimming cost V 0 bases and J 4 bases, with 10 bases left between them. Germline CDR1 reads SNHLY; CDR2 reads FYNNEI. This CDR3 region has 15 residues. The chain's CDR3 is CASSEAGRVNQPQHF. Written as DNA, the CDR3 is TGTGCCAGCAGTGAAGCCGGCAGGGTAAATCAGCCCCAGCATTTT.

The chain employs TRBV6-4 and TRBJ2-5; 14 bases line up with TRBD2. There are 19 residues in the CDR3. J gave up 5 bases and V 2 bases, and 13 bases lay outside the gene matches. The germline gives CDR1 MRHNA, CDR2 SNTAGT. CDR3 nucleotides: TGTGCCAGCAGTGACGGAGGGACTAGCGGGAGTTCGGGGGGGGAGACCCAGTACTTC. Translating it yields CASSDGGTSGSSGGETQYF.

The chain combines TRBV7-6 with TRBJ2-7; possibly TRBD2 for D (6 bases). The ends were cut back, 3 bases at V and 0 bases at J, with 9 bases in the middle. Germline lookup yields CDR1 SGHVS and CDR2 FNYEAQ. The CDR3 has 14 residues. As DNA, the CDR3 is TGTGCCAGCAGCTTGTCGGGAGCCTCCTACGAGCAGTACTTC. This sequence encodes CASSLSGASYEQYF.

This chain connects TRBV9 to TRBJ2-3, with 8 bases matching TRBD2. J gave up 6 bases and V 3 bases, and 9 bases lay outside the gene matches. CDR1 is SGDLS and CDR2 is YYNGEE in the germline V gene. The CDR3 runs 15 residues. The CDR3 here is CASSASGGGWDTQYF. CDR3 bases: TGTGCCAGCAGCGCCAGCGGGGGCGGGTGGGATACGCAGTATTTT.

The chain couples TRBV19 to TRBJ2-3; a possible D gene is TRBD1 (6 bases). The germline CDR1 and CDR2 sequences are LNHDA and SQIVND (reference sequence). V gave up 3 bases and J gave up 0 bases, with 13 bases separating them. The CDR3 is 16 residues long. The CDR3 region is CASSMGALASTDTQYF. The CDR3 DNA is TGTGCCAGTAGTATGGGGGCCCTCGCTAGCACAGATACGCAGTATTTT. Full variable domain (rest looked up from reference TRBV19 and TRBJ2-3): DGGITQSPKYLFRKEGQNVTLSCEQNLNHDAMYWYRQDPGQGLRLIYYSQIVNDFQKGDIAEGYSVSREKKESFPLTVTSAQKNPTAFYLCASSMGALASTDTQYFGPGTRLTVL.

The chain recombines TRBV27 with TRBJ2-2; D is undetermined. This CDR3 is 13 amino acids long. With 3 bases removed from V and 2 bases from J, the gap between germline ends came to 4 bases. CDR1 is MNHEY, CDR2 SMNVEV, per germline (reference sequence). CDR3 protein: CASSFLNTGELFF. In DNA, the CDR3 is TGTGCCAGCAGTTTCCTTAACACCGGGGAGCTGTTTTTT.

This clone was found a few times. This chain connects TRBV4-1 to TRBJ2-7; 10 bases map to TRBD1. In germline, CDR1 is MGHRA, CDR2 YSYEKL. The CDR3 consists of 16 residues. The junction had 5 bases not matched to a gene; V was cut back by 0 bases and J by 3 bases. The CDR3 region is CASSQDPRTGGYEQYF. CDR3 bases: TGCGCCAGCAGCCAAGATCCCAGGACAGGGGGCTACGAGCAGTACTTC.

V is TRBV29-1 and J is TRBJ2-3; D call uncertain. The CDR3 runs 13 residues. From germline, CDR1 is SQVTM and CDR2 ANQGSEA. V was cut by 3 bases and J by 0 bases, with 7 bases left in between. CDR3 loop: CSVEIASTDTQYF. The CDR3, as DNA: TGCAGCGTTGAGATAGCTAGCACAGATACGCAGTATTTT.

This CDR3 reads CAWSVGSGYTF. CDR3 DNA sequence: TGTGCCTGGAGTGTAGGGAGTGGCTACACCTTC. The chain joins TRBV30 to TRBJ1-2, with D hard to call. The CDR3 contains 11 residues. Germline loops: CDR1 GTSNPN, CDR2 SVGIG (reference sequence). V dropped 0 bases and J dropped 7 bases, with 6 bases sitting between them.

The chain combines TRBV7-9 with TRBJ2-3; 12 bases map to TRBD2. Trimming took 5 bases from V and 4 from J; bases not matched to a gene: 7. CDR3 length: 16 residues. Germline assignment: CDR1 SEHNR and CDR2 FQNEAQ (reference sequence). In DNA form, the CDR3 reads TGTGCCAGCAGCACCACTAGCGGGAGGACGGCAGATACGCAGTATTTT. Translating it yields CASSTTSGRTADTQYF.

This sequence joins TRBV4-1 and TRBJ2-3; 9 bases match TRBD1. This CDR3 contains 16 residues. V gave up 1 base and J gave up 0 bases; unmatched junction bases: 2. CDR1 is MGHRA, CDR2 YSYEKL, per germline. CDR3 loop: CASSQGDRESTDTQYF. The CDR3 region has the DNA TGCGCCAGCAGCCAAGGGGACAGGGAGAGCACAGATACGCAGTATTTT.

The gene calls are TRBV19 and TRBJ2-2; 13 bases are a match to TRBD2. This CDR3 has 16 residues. Germline trimming cut 5 bases from V and 4 bases from J; bases unmatched to any gene: 4. Germline V CDR1 and CDR2: LNHDA, SQIVND (reference sequence). The CDR3 region has the DNA TGTGCCAGTAGTCCCGGGACTAGCGGGATCACCGGGGAGCTGTTTTTT. As protein: CASSPGTSGITGELFF.

The chain links TRBV19 to TRBJ1-2, with TRBD1 matching over 7 bases. The V gene end was trimmed by 3 bases and the J gene end by 7 bases; junction bases not matched to a gene: 8. Germline V lookup: CDR1 LNHDA, CDR2 SQIVND (reference sequence). The CDR3 covers 14 residues. The CDR3 coding sequence is TGTGCCAGTAGTATTGACAGGGAGACTTTTGGCTACACCTTC. Encoded protein: CASSIDRETFGYTF.

This clone was seen once. The chain recombines TRBV30 with TRBJ1-2, with D possibly TRBD1 on 6 matching bases. CDR1 and CDR2 (germline): GTSNPN, SVGIG (reference sequence). This CDR3 is 14 amino acids long. V was cut by 4 bases and J by 3 bases, with 15 bases left in between. DNA for the CDR3: TGTGCCTGGACCCCGGGGGGGCGCGACTATGGCTACACCTTC. Translating gives CAWTPGGRDYGYTF.

Points on this clone: The junction and the germline gene differ at one end; a read error may be behind it. This sequence joins TRBV7-7 and TRBJ2-2; no reliable D call. Germline V CDR1 and CDR2: SSHAT, FNYEAQ (reference sequence). The length of the CDR3 is 13 residues. CDR3 sequence reads: CASSKSETGELFF. CDR3 bases: TGTGCTAGCAGCAAGTCGGAGACCGGGGAGCTGTTTTTT.

V gene TRBV30 combines with J gene TRBJ1-3, with 10 bases aligning to TRBD1. After removal of 1 base from V and 8 bases from J, the junction contained 5 bases not matched to a gene. The CDR3 runs to 14 residues. Germline assignment: CDR1 GTSNPN and CDR2 SVGIG (reference sequence). The CDR3 nucleotides read TGTGCCTGGAGTGAAATGGGGACAGGGGACACCATATATTTT. Protein: CAWSEMGTGDTIYF.

This chain joins TRBV15 and TRBJ1-5; no reliable D call. Germline loops: CDR1 LNHNV, CDR2 YYDKDF (reference sequence). The CDR3 runs 13 residues. Trimming removed 5 bases from V and 3 bases from J, with 8 bases in between. This chain's CDR3 is CATSASINQPQHF. The CDR3 DNA reads TGTGCCACCAGCGCAAGCATCAATCAGCCCCAGCATTTT.

V usage is TRBV6-4 and J usage is TRBJ1-6, with TRBD1 identical over 8 bases. The CDR3 loop spans 16 amino acids. Germline CDR1 reads MRHNA; CDR2 reads SNTAGT. V dropped 3 bases and J dropped 6; count of bases not matched to a gene: 7. CDR3 protein: CASSEGGQVGNSPLHF. The CDR3 DNA reads TGTGCCAGCAGTGAAGGGGGACAGGTGGGTAATTCACCCCTCCACTTT.

The chain uses TRBV28 and TRBJ2-3; possibly TRBD2 for D (5 bases). Trimming cost V 2 bases and J 0 bases, with 9 bases left between them. The germline V gene encodes CDR1 MDHEN and CDR2 SYDVKM. This CDR3 has 15 residues. CDR3 bases: TGTGCCAGCAGTTTAGGCGGGTTGAGCACAGATACGCAGTATTTT. Amino acid sequence: CASSLGGLSTDTQYF.

This chain links TRBV4-1 with TRBJ2-7, with a weak D call TRBD2 (6 bases). CDR1 is MGHRA, CDR2 YSYEKL, per germline. V was shortened by 4 bases and J by 5 bases, with 12 bases between the two germline ends. The CDR3 covers 13 residues. The CDR3 protein is CASSPTGVDEQYF. In DNA form, the CDR3 reads TGCGCCAGCAGCCCGACGGGGGTTGACGAGCAGTACTTC.

The chain has TRBV12-5 and TRBJ2-2; the match to TRBD1 covers 8 bases. The CDR3 length is 13 residues. V gave up 6 bases and J gave up 7 bases; unmatched junction bases: 4. Germline CDR1 is LGHNT and CDR2 is FRNRAP. The CDR3 is CASGQGAGGELFF. CDR3 nucleotides: TGTGCTAGTGGCCAGGGGGCCGGCGGGGAGCTGTTTTTT.

In this sample, this clone turned up a few times. The V call is TRBV4-1, the J call TRBJ1-2, with 8 bases identical to TRBD1. V shed 0 bases, J shed 1 base, and the junction held 13 bases outside the gene matches. The CDR3 is made up of 19 amino acids. Germline V gives CDR1 MGHRA, CDR2 YSYEKL. In nucleotides, the CDR3 is TGCGCCAGCAGCCAAGATCTTGAGGTGGCAGGGGGCTATAACTATGGCTACACCTTC. Translated: CASSQDLEVAGGYNYGYTF.

This rearrangement joins TRBV18 to TRBJ2-7, with 9 bases aligning to TRBD1. Losses at the gene ends were 1 base for V and 6 bases for J; bases not matched to a gene: 1. This CDR3 spans 13 amino acids. In germline, CDR1 is KGHSH, CDR2 LQKENI. CDR3 sequence: CASSPLTGGEQYF. For the CDR3, the DNA is TGTGCCAGCTCACCACTGACAGGGGGCGAGCAGTACTTC. The full variable domain, in which reference TRBV18 and TRBJ2-7 provide the parts outside the CDR3, is NAGVMQNPRHLVRRRGQEARLRCSPMKGHSHVYWYRQLPEEGLKFMVYLQKENIIDESGMPKERFSAEFPKEGPSILRIQQVVRGDSAAYFCASSPLTGGEQYFGPGTRLTVT.